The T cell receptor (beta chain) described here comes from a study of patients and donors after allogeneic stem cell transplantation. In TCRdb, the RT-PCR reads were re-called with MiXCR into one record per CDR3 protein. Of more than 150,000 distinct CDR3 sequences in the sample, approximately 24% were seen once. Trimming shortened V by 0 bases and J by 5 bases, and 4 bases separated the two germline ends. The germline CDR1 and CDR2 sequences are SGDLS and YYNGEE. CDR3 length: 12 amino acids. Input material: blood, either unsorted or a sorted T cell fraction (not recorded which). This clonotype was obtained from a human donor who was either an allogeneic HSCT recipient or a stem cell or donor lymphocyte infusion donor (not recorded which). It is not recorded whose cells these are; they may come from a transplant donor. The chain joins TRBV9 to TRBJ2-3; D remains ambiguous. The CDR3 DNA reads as TGTGCCAGCAGCGTAGGAATAGATACGCAGTATTTT. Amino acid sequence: CASSVGIDTQYF.